The T cell receptor beta chain under discussion was sequenced for a study of shared clonotypes between healthy human individuals (dated by TCRdb to about 2020). Study-wide context: The cohort comprised a couple of women and a few men aged 18 to 49 years. Different laboratories and diverse techniques were used to prepare libraries and sequence TCR repertoires, to increase sequencing depth and limit assay-specific biases. To estimate repertoire size and how much clonotypes are shared between individuals, the study performed deep sequencing of blood TCR repertoires from a handful of healthy adults. For each donor, CD4 naive and CD4 memory were each run on three plates, CD8 naive on two plates, and CD8 memory on one plate. Per donor, leukapheresis produced somewhere between about 0.94 and 9 billion PBMCs.

Using the deep immunoSEQ assay, TCR CDR3 regions were amplified from genomic DNA by multiplex PCR. Extracted genomic DNA from each cell subset was spread evenly across all wells of several immunoSEQ 96-well plates, with each plate serving as a replicate. Each replicate PCR for sorted subsets received 200 ng genomic DNA, equal to about 30,000 T cell genomes. Purified libraries were quantified with a Qubit 3.0 fluorometer, sized on a Bioanalyzer 2100, and re-quantified with the KAPA Library Quantification kit. Every immunoSEQ 96-well plate was sequenced on a dedicated single-read 150-cycle Illumina NextSeq 550 flow cell. The authors' pipeline ran thus. Because the immunoSEQ output held only junctional sequences and lacked quality scores, the filtering could not match the filtering applied to full-length reads. To assign V/J genes and CDR3, sequences were annotated against IMGT germline references using PyIR, a Python wrapper for IgBLAST v1.9. Any read was removed if the V/J assignment was weak (E-value above 1e-6), the CDR3 was missing, or the read contained stop codons, out-of-frame junctions, or ambiguous translated residues. A V3J clonotype was defined by an identical inferred V gene, J gene, and CDR3 amino acid sequence. To compute the percentage overlap between repertoires, the number of shared unique clonotypes was divided by the size of the smaller repertoire. Repertoire richness was assessed with RTK rarefaction, the Chao1 estimator, and Recon v2.1 estimates of unobserved clonotypes. OLGA was used to compute generation probabilities for all TCRbeta clonotypes that the gDNA method yielded from a few donors. As stored in TCRdb, this immuneACCESS dataset retains in-frame rearrangements with V and J assigned. A fraction of the clones does not appear; measured against another copy, unresolved V genes explain less than half of the discrepancy, and the remainder lacks a known reason. V, J and clone size are taken as reported in that table, and D and trimming were inferred from the DNA itself. The sample has 600,000 or so clones on record, approximately 95% of them singletons. Jointly, the top ten make up around 0.12% of the sample.

This clone showed up just once. It lacks a known antigen. The sample holds no much larger clone one base away, and base qualities are not on file. Summary of the overall study and its limitations: Rarefaction of sorted-subset datasets indicated incomplete sequencing despite the large sequencing depth. Compared with non-shared clonotypes, the clonotypes found in all four sorted-subset donors had higher generation probabilities. Sharing across a few donors was observed for 4.5% to 6.5% of naive CD4, about 4% of naive CD8, 2% to 2.5% of memory CD4, and approximately 0.41% of memory CD8 clonotypes. Because the study included a small number of donors, the genetic and exposure-history diversity represented was limited. Naive subsets generally had larger estimated clonotype richness than memory subsets. Only blood was sampled, and tissue TCR repertoires likely differ from those in blood. Pairwise subsampling led to the expectation that sequencing depth would affect the degree of clonotype sharing among donors.

The CDR3 holds 12 amino acids from the cysteine to the phenylalanine. The sequence is cut down to CDR3 DNA, 36 bases in frame from base 1. According to the germline V gene (reference sequence), CDR1 reads PRHDT and CDR2 reads FYEKMQ. CD8 naive samples were obtained by positive selection for CCR7 among CD45RO-negative cells, yielding a CD45RA+CCR7+ population from which TemRA cells were excluded. Donors were healthy HIV-negative adults with no recently reported acute infections or vaccinations. Every donor was a Caucasian adult living in Nashville, Tennessee, USA. Blood was collected by leukapheresis, and PBMCs were isolated by Ficoll-Histopaque density gradient centrifugation and then cryopreserved in liquid nitrogen vapor phase. Purity and quantity of every magnetically sorted T cell population were checked by analytical flow cytometry. From each sorted fraction, genomic DNA was isolated and quantified by UV absorbance on a Nanodrop 2000c.

Sequences were obtained from naive CD8+ T cells sorted from blood. The meaning of the sample's cell subset or site label: CD45RA+CCR7+. This clonotype was obtained from a woman between 25 and 40 years old in good health. The sequence is built from TRBV13 and TRBJ2-5; 6 matching bases give a weak D call of TRBD2. The DNA end is more similar to TRBJ2-7, so the J call may be wrong. The CDR3 corresponds to CASSGSSYEQYF. In nucleotide form, the sequence is TGTGCCAGCTCCGGGAGCTCCTACGAGCAGTACTTC.